Listed below are T cell receptor beta chains from one sample, sequenced in a study of early stage breast cancer tumors. Sequencing was performed with immunoSEQ multiplex PCR; in TCRdb, only in-frame clones are kept and a portion is missing. The sample yields about 53,000 clones, 85% to 95% seen once. Sequenced sample: blood. These receptors were taken from a person aged 65-85 years with breast cancer. Both conserved end residues are part of each CDR3. Fields, in order: D gene, J gene, clone size, V gene, CDR3 DNA, CDR3 protein. A D gene is named only where the DNA matches it firmly. Clone size is stated in some rows and not others, as once, few, many or a class when expanded.

>TRBD1|TRBJ2-3|.|TRBV29-1
TGCAGCGTAGCAAACAACAGGGGTTTTACAGATACGCAGTATTTT
CSVANNRGFTDTQYF
>TRBD1|TRBJ2-2|few|TRBV6-5
TGTGCCAGCAGGGGACAGGGTAGCACCGGGGAGCTGTTTTTT
CASRGQGSTGELFF
>TRBD1|TRBJ1-2|once|TRBV7-8
TGTGCCAGCAGCCGATCGGGACAGGGATATGGCTACACCTTC
CASSRSGQGYGYTF
>.|TRBJ1-5|.|TRBV6-1
TGTGCCAGCAGTGATTGGCCGAATCAGCCCCAGCATTTT
CASSDWPNQPQHF
>TRBD2|TRBJ2-1|.|TRBV7-6
TGTGCCAGCAGCAATCCCCCGACTAGCGGGAGGGCCGGAGATGAGCAGTTCTTC
CASSNPPTSGRAGDEQFF
>.|TRBJ2-7|.|TRBV18
TGTGCCAGCTCACCACCCGGCGGCGGGGAAACAAAAGAGCAGTACTTC
CASSPPGGGETKEQYF
>.|TRBJ2-3|few|TRBV20-1
TGCAGTGCGGAGGGGGGGGACGCGCAGTATTTT
CSAEGGDAQYF
>.|TRBJ1-2|.|TRBV5-1
TGCGCCAGCAGCCCGGCTACGCGAGTGGAGGGCTACACCTTC
CASSPATRVEGYTF
>.|TRBJ2-6|.|TRBV5-4
TGTGCCAGCAGCACCGGGACTTCCGCCGGGGCCAACGTCCTGACTTTC
CASSTGTSAGANVLTF
>.|TRBJ1-1|.|TRBV7-9
TGTGCCAGCAGCTTATTTGCGGCCGCTGAAGCTTTCTTT
CASSLFAAAEAFF
>TRBD1|TRBJ1-5|few|TRBV19
TGTGCCAGTAACCTACAGGGGGCAAATCAGCCCCAGCATTTT
CASNLQGANQPQHF
>.|TRBJ2-7|.|TRBV5-4
TGTGCCAGCAGCACCCGGGACTTCTCCTACGAGCAGTACTTC
CASSTRDFSYEQYF
>TRBD1|TRBJ2-2|.|TRBV7-2
TGTGCCAGCAGTTCGACAGGGGTCACCGGGGAGCTGTTTTTT
CASSSTGVTGELFF
>.|TRBJ2-3|.|TRBV9
TGTGCCAGCAGCGTTAGTAGCGGCCTGAGCACAGATACGCAGTATTTT
CASSVSSGLSTDTQYF
>TRBD1|TRBJ1-1|once|TRBV18
TGTGCCAGCTCACGGACGGACAGGGGCACTGAAGCTTTCTTT
CASSRTDRGTEAFF
>TRBD2|TRBJ2-1|.|TRBV7-9
TGTGCCAGCAGCTGGACGGGACTAGCGGACAATGAGCAGTTCTTC
CASSWTGLADNEQFF